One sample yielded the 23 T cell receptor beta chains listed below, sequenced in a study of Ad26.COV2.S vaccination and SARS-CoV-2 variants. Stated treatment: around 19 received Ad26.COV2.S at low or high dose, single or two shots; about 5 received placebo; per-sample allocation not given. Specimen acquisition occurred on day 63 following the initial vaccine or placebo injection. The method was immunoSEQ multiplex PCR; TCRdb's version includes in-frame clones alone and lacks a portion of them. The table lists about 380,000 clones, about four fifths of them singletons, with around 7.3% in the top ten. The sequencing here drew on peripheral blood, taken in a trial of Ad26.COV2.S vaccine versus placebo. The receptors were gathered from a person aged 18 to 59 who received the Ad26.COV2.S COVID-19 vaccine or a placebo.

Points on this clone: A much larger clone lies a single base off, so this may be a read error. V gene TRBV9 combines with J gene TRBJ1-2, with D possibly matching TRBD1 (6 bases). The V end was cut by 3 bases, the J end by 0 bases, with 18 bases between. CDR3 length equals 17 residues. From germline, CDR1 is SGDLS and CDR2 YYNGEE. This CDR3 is CASSASKGGLANYGYTF. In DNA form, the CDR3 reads TGTGCCAGCAGCGCCTCTAAGGGGGGACTAGCTAACTATGGCTACACCTTC.

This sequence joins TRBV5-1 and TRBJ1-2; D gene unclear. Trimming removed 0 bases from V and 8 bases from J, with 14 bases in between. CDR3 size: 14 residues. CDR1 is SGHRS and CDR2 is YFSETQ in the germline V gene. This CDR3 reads CASSLEGSSRGYTF. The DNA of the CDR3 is TGCGCCAGCAGCTTGGAGGGCAGCTCAAGGGGCTACACCTTC.

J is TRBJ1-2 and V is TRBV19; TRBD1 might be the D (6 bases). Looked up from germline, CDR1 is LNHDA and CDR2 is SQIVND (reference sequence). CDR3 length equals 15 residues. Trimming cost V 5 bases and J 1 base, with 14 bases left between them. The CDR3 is CASSVTGRLNYGYTF. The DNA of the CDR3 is TGTGCCAGTAGTGTCACAGGGAGACTTAACTATGGCTACACCTTC.

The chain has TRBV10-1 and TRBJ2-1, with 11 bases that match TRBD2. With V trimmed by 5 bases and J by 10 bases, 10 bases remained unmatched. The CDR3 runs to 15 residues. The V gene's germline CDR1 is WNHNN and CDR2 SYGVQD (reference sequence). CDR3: CASSRLAGGLGEQFF. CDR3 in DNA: TGCGCCAGCAGTCGTCTAGCGGGAGGCCTTGGGGAGCAGTTCTTC.

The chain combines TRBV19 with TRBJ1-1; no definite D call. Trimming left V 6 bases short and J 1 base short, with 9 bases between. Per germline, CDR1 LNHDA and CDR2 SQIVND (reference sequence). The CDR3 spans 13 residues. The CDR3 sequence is CASSPKGNTEAFF. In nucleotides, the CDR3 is TGTGCCAGTAGCCCGAAGGGGAACACTGAAGCTTTCTTT.

This chain's CDR3 is CSAVYGYTF. CDR3 coding DNA: TGCAGTGCCGTCTATGGCTACACCTTC. This chain uses TRBV20-1 with TRBJ1-2; D ambiguous. The CDR3 length is 9 residues. Germline V gene lookup returns CDR1 DFQATT and CDR2 SNEGSKA (reference sequence). V was cut by 6 bases and J by 4 bases, with 3 bases left in between.

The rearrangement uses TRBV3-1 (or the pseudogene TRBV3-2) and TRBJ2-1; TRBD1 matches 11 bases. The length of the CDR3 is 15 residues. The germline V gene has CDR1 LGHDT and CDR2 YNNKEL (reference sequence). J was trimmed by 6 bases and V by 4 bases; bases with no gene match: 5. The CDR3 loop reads CASSPGQGVANEQFF. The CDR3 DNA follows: TGTGCCAGCAGCCCGGGACAGGGGGTAGCCAATGAGCAGTTCTTC.

CDR3 sequence reads: CASSGPAGGGLFHNEQFF. For the CDR3, the DNA is TGTGCCAGCAGTGGCCCAGCGGGGGGTGGCCTTTTCCACAATGAGCAGTTCTTC. The V and J genes are TRBV25-1 and TRBJ2-1; TRBD2 aligns across 9 bases. The CDR3 runs to 18 residues. Trimming cost V 4 bases and J 5 bases; bases outside gene matches: 15. CDR1 is MGHDK, CDR2 SYGVNS, per germline.

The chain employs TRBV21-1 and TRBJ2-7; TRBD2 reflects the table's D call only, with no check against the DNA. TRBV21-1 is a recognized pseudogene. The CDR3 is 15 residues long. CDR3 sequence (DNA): TGTGCCAGCAGCAAAGGGGCGGGGAGCCCCTACGAGCAGTACTTC. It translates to CASSKGAGSPYEQYF.

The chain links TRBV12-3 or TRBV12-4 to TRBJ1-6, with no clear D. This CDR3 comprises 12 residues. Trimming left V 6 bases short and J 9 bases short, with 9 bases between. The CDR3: CASRLGSSPLHF. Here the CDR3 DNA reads TGTGCCAGCAGACTGGGTAGTTCACCCCTCCACTTT.

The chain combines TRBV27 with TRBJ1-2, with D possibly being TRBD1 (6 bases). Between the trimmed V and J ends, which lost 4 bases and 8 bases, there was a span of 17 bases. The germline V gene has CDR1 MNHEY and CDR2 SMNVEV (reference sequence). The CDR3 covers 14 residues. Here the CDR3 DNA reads TGTGCCAGCAGTTCGCCCCTCGGGGGCGACGGCTACACCTTC. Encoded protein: CASSSPLGGDGYTF.

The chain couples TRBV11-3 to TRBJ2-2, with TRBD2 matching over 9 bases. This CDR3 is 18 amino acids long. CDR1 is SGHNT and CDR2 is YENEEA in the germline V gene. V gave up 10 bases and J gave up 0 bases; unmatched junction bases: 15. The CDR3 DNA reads TGTGCCACCGGCGCTAGCGGGGACCGGCGAGCGAACACCGGGGAGCTGTTTTTT. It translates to CATGASGDRRANTGELFF.

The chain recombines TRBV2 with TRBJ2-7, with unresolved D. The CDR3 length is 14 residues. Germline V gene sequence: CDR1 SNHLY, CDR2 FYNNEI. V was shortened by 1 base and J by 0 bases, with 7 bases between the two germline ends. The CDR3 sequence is CASSEELLSYEQYF. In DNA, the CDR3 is TGTGCCAGCAGTGAAGAGCTCCTCTCCTACGAGCAGTACTTC.

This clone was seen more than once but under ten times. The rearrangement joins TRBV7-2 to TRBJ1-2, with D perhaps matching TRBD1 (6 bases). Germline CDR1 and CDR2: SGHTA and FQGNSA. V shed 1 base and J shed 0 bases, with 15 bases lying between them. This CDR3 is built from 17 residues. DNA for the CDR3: TGTGCCAGCAGCTTAGGAGGGGGGACAAGAGCTAACTATGGCTACACCTTC. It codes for CASSLGGGTRANYGYTF.

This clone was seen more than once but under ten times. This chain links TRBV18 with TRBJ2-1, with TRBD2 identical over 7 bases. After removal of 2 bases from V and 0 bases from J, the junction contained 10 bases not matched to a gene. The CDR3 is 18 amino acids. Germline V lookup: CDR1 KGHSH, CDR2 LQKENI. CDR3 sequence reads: CASSPRASGAYSYNEQFF. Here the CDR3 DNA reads TGTGCCAGCTCACCAAGAGCTAGCGGTGCTTACTCCTACAATGAGCAGTTCTTC.

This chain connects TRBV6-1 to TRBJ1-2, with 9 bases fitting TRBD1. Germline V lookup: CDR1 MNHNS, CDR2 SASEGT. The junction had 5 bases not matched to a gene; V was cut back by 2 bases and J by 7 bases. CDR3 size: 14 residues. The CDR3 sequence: CASSETGGVSGYTF. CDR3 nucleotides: TGTGCCAGCAGTGAAACAGGGGGCGTTAGTGGCTACACCTTC.

The CDR3 loop is CSAKKNNEQFF. The CDR3 coding sequence is TGCAGTGCTAAGAAAAACAATGAGCAGTTCTTC. The chain couples TRBV20-1 to TRBJ2-1; D gene unclear. Trimming removed 4 bases from V and 5 bases from J, with 6 bases in between. Germline V gene sequence: CDR1 DFQATT, CDR2 SNEGSKA (reference sequence). This CDR3 region has 11 residues.

This CDR3 reads CAYTRRAEAFF. CDR3 nucleotides: TGTGCCTACACGAGACGGGCTGAAGCTTTCTTT. The chain is built from TRBV7-9 and TRBJ1-1, with no clear D. V lost 11 bases, J lost 6 bases, and 13 bases lay in between. This CDR3 region has 11 residues. From germline, CDR1 is SEHNR and CDR2 FQNEAQ (reference sequence).

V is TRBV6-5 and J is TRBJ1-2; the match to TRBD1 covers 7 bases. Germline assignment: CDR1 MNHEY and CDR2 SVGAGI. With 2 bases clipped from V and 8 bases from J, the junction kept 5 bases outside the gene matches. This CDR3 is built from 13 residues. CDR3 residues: CASSYGQGEGYTF. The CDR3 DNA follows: TGTGCCAGCAGTTACGGGCAGGGGGAGGGCTACACCTTC.

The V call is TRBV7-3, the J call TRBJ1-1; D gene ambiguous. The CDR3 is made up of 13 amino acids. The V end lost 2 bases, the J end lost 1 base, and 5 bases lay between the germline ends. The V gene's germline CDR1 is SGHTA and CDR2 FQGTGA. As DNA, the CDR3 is TGTGCCAGCAGCTTACGGTCGAACACTGAAGCTTTCTTT. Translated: CASSLRSNTEAFF.

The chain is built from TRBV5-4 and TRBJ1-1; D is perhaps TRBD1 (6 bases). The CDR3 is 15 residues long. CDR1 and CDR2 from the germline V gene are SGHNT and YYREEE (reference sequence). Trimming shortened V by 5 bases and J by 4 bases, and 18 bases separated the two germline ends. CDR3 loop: CASSLPLQGATEAFF. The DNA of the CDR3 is TGTGCCAGCAGTCTACCCCTACAGGGTGCCACTGAAGCTTTCTTT.

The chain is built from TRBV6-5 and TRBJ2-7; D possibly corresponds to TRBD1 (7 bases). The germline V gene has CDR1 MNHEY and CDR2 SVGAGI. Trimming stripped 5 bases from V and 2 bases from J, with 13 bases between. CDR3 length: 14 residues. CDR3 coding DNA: TGTGCCAGCAGTCCATCAGGGGGGACCTACGAGCAGTACTTC. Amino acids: CASSPSGGTYEQYF.

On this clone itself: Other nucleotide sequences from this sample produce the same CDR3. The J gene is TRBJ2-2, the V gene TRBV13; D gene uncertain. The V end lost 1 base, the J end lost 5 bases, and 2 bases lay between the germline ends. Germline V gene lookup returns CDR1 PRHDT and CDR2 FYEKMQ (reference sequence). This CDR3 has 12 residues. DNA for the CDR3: TGTGCCAGCAGCTTAGCGACCGGGGAGCTGTTTTTT. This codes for CASSLATGELFF. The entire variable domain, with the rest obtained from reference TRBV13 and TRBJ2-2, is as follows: AAGVIQSPRHLIKEKRETATLKCYPIPRHDTVYWYQQGPGQDPQFLISFYEKMQSDKGSIPDRFSAQQFSDYHSELNMSSLELGDSALYFCASSLATGELFFGEGSRLTVL.